The T cell receptor (beta chain) described here comes from a study of cytomegalovirus exposure and HLA in healthy donors. The PCR ran on 60 Vbeta and 13 Jbeta primers. The repertoire was sequenced with immunoSEQ multiplex PCR; TCRdb's copy has only in-frame clones and lacks some. The table lists roughly 160,000 clones, roughly 80% of them singletons. CDR3 size: 16 residues. CDR1 and CDR2 from the germline V gene are SSHAT and FNYEAQ (reference sequence). General study points: In a later analysis, HLA-associated beta chains showed higher expansion and lower generation probabilities than comparable chains. Associated with cytomegalovirus, according to the listing, were 150 to 200 TCR beta chains. As a later analysis showed, a missense DCLRE1C variant was linked to trimming of TCR beta V- and J-genes.

About this clone itself: The antigen remains undetermined. One junction end does not reproduce the germline sequence, and a read error may be involved.

J is TRBJ2-2 and V is TRBV7-7; the D gene is possibly TRBD1 (6 bases). The sequenced material came from PBMCs. The origin of this receptor is a man aged 45-60 years in good health and CMV-seropositive. The CDR3 region has the DNA TGTGCTAGCAGCTCGCAGGGGCCGGGGCAAGGCGGGGAGCTGTTTTTT. Its protein is CASSSQGPGQGGELFF.